This T cell receptor (beta chain) emerged from a study of T cell changes during pregnancy in multiple sclerosis. Repertoires were generated with immunoSEQ multiplex PCR, while TCRdb's copy carries only in-frame clones and drops some. The data show 50,000 or so clones, around 94% seen once. The CDR3 has 16 residues. Trimming removed 3 bases from V and 3 bases from J; junction bases left unmatched: 8. Looked up from germline, CDR1 is SGHTA and CDR2 is FQGNSA. The specimen was CD4+ T cells from peripheral blood mononuclear cells, collected in the third trimester of pregnancy. The receptor comes from a female donor with multiple sclerosis, enrolled in a pregnancy study. This rearrangement joins TRBV7-2 to TRBJ2-3; TRBD1 matches 8 bases. The CDR3: CASSLQGASKTDTQYF. As DNA, the CDR3 is TGTGCCAGCAGCTTGCAGGGGGCTAGCAAAACAGATACGCAGTATTTT.